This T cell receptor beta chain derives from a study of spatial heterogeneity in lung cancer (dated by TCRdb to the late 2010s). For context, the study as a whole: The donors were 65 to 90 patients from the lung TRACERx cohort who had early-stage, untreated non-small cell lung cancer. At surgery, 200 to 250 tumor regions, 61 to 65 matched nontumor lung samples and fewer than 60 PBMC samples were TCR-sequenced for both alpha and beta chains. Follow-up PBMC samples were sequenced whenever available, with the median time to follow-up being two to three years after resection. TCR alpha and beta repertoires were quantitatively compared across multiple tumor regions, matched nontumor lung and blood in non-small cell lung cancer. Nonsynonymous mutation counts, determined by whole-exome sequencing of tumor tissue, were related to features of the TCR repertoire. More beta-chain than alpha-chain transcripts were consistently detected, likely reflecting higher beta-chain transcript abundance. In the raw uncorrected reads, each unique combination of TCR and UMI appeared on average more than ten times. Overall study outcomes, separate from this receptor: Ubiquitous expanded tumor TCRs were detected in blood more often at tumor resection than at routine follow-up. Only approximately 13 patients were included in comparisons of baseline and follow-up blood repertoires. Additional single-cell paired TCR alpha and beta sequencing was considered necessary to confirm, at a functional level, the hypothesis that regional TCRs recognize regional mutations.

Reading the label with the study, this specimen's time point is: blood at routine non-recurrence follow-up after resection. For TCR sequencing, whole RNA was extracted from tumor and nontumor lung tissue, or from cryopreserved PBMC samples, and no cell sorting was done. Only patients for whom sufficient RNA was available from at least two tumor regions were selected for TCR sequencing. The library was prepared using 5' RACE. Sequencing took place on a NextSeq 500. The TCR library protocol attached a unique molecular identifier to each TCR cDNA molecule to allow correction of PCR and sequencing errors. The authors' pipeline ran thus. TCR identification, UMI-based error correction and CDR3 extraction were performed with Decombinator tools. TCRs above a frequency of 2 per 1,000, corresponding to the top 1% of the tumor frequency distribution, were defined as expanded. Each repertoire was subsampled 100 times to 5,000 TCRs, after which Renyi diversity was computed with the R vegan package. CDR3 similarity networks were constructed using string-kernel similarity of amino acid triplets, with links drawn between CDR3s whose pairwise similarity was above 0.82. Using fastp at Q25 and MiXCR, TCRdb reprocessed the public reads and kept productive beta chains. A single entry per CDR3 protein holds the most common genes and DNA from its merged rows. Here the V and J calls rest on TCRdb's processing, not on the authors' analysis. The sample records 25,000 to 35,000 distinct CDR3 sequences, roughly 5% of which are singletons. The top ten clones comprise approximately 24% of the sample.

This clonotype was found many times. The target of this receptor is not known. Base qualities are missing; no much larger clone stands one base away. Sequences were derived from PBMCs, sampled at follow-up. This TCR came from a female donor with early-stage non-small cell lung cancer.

The bases are TGTGCCAGCAGCCCGGGACCTAGCTCCTACAATGAGCAGTTCTTC. This translates into CASSPGPSSYNEQFF. This receptor chain uses TRBV5-4 and TRBJ2-1; the D call is tentative, TRBD1 or TRBD2, as each matches 5 bases. V was cut back by 4 bases and J by 0 bases, leaving a gap of 11 bases between them. The germline V gene (reference sequence) provides CDR1 SGHNT and CDR2 YYREEE. Inclusive of the bounding cysteine and phenylalanine, the CDR3 is 15 residues long. CDR3 DNA only is kept here, 45 bases in frame from base 1.